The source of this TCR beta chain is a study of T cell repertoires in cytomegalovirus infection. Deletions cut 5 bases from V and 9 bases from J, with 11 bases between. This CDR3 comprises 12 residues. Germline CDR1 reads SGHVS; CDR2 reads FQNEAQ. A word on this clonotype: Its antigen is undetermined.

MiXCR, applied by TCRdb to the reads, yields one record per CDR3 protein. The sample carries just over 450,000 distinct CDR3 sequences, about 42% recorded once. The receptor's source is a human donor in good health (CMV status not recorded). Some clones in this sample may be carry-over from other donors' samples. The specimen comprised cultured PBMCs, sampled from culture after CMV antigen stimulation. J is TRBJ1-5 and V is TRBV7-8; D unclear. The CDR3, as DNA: TGTGCCAGCAGCCACCACGTTGGGCCCCAGCATTTT. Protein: CASSHHVGPQHF.